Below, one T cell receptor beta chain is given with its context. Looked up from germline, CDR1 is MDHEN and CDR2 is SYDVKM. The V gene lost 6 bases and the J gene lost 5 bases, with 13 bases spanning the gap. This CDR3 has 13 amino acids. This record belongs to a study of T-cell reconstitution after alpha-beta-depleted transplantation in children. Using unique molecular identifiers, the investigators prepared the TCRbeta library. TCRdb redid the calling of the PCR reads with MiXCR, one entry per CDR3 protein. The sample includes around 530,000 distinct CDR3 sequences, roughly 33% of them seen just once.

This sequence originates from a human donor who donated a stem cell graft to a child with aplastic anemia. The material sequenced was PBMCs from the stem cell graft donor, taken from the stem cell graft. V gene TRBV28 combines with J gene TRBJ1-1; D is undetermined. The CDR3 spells CASRVGGVTEAFF. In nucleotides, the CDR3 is TGTGCCAGCAGGGTCGGTGGGGTTACTGAAGCTTTCTTT.